This is a list of T cell receptor beta chains from one sample in a study of cytomegalovirus exposure and HLA in healthy donors. Sequenced by immunoSEQ multiplex PCR; TCRdb stores in-frame clones only, minus some. The sample has some 110,000 clones; around two thirds are singletons. Sequencing was done on a sample of PBMCs. The receptor source for this set is a woman in her forties in good health and CMV-seropositive. Each CDR3 is given without its conserved first and last residue. The D gene is left open where the match is weak.

J gene	V gene	D gene	CDR3 protein
TRBJ2-5	TRBV9	-	ASSVGDKETQY
TRBJ2-1	TRBV18	-	ASSLTSYEQF
TRBJ1-3	TRBV9	TRBD1	ASSVEGAPGNTIY
TRBJ2-2	TRBV28	TRBD1	ASTRTGWAGELF
TRBJ2-1	TRBV11-3	TRBD2	ASSLKRGGNEQF
TRBJ2-7	TRBV2	TRBD1	ASSGSGGEQY
TRBJ1-2	TRBV18	-	ASSPGQGDGYT
TRBJ2-7	TRBV6-5	TRBD1	ASSYRNTRDSYEQY
TRBJ1-1	TRBV6-5	-	ASSYSSSTEAF
TRBJ2-3	TRBV6-1	-	ASSERPPSTDTQY
TRBJ1-6	TRBV12-5	-	ASGLYLSRGGNSPLH
TRBJ1-4	TRBV19	-	ASSIGLRGKLF
TRBJ2-7	TRBV10-1	-	ASSIGRGYEQY
TRBJ2-7	TRBV10-3	TRBD1	ATGTGGYEQY
TRBJ2-7	TRBV11-2	-	ASSFSGVRVREQY
TRBJ2-7	TRBV15	-	ATSRSYRNEQY
TRBJ2-2	TRBV11-2	-	ASRSRTLNTGELF
TRBJ1-4	TRBV27	TRBD1	ASRPTGVVEKLF
TRBJ2-1	TRBV4-2	TRBD2	ASSQEGGGSNEQF
TRBJ1-5	TRBV28	-	ASSHNNNNQPQH
TRBJ1-1	TRBV5-6	-	ASSSVYGNTEAF
TRBJ2-7	TRBV18	-	ASSPTESYEQY
TRBJ2-1	TRBV4-1	TRBD2	ASSQDPGTPREYNEQF
TRBJ2-5	TRBV2	TRBD2	ASSEDLAALQETQY
TRBJ1-2	TRBV29-1	-	SVEDRGWGYT
TRBJ1-1	TRBV7-2	-	ASSFKTRSPSEAF
TRBJ1-4	TRBV19	-	ASSTTKQGSRLF